Shown below are 10 T cell receptor beta chains from a single sample sequenced in a study of cytomegalovirus exposure and HLA in healthy donors. PCR used 60 Vbeta primers and 13 Jbeta primers. TCRdb's table, derived via immunoSEQ multiplex PCR, lists solely in-frame clones and lacks some. The sample holds more than 70,000 clones, over 60% seen once. The specimen was PBMCs. Receptors originate from a man aged 35 to 55 in good health and CMV-seropositive.

The V call is TRBV5-1, the J call TRBJ1-3; D is perhaps TRBD1 (5 bases). The V end lost 2 bases, the J end lost 0 bases, and 15 bases lay between the germline ends. The germline V gene has CDR1 SGHRS and CDR2 YFSETQ. This CDR3 has 17 amino acids. CDR3 residues: CASSFGREGSSGNTIYF. CDR3 coding DNA: TGCGCCAGCAGCTTCGGGAGGGAGGGGAGCTCTGGAAACACCATATATTTT.

The chain joins TRBV4-2 to TRBJ2-5; 9 bases are a match to TRBD1. The V and J ends lost 4 bases and 0 bases, in that order; junction bases with no gene match: 9. The V gene's germline CDR1 is LGHNA and CDR2 YNFKEQ. CDR3 size: 17 residues. CDR3: CASSPHPGTGYQETQYF. The CDR3 DNA follows: TGTGCCAGCAGCCCACATCCCGGGACAGGGTACCAAGAGACCCAGTACTTC.

The V gene is TRBV28, the J gene TRBJ1-2; TRBD1 might be the D (6 bases). CDR3 size: 13 residues. The V end was cut by 5 bases, the J end by 7 bases, with 14 bases between. Germline assignment: CDR1 MDHEN and CDR2 SYDVKM. CDR3 nucleotides: TGTGCCAGCAGTACCTCAGGGGTTGGTGGCTACACCTTC. It yields the protein CASSTSGVGGYTF.

The table lists this clone with many counts. The CDR3 loop is CASSQDVQGISNEQFF. DNA for the CDR3: TGTGCCAGCAGCCAAGATGTACAGGGGATTAGCAATGAGCAGTTCTTC. This chain joins TRBV4-2 and TRBJ2-1, with 7 positions matching TRBD1. V was pared by 0 bases and J by 6 bases, with 8 bases of the junction left unmatched. The V gene's germline CDR1 is LGHNA and CDR2 YNFKEQ. This CDR3 region has 16 residues.

The sample holds a few counts of this clone. This sequence joins TRBV7-2 and TRBJ1-2, with D maybe TRBD1 (6 bases). Deletions cut 2 bases from V and 5 bases from J, with 6 bases between. The germline V gene encodes CDR1 SGHTA and CDR2 FQGNSA. The CDR3 is 12 residues long. Here the CDR3 reads CASSLTGYGYTF. The CDR3 DNA reads as TGTGCCAGCAGCTTAACAGGGTATGGCTACACCTTC.

The chain links TRBV30 to TRBJ1-3, with D unclear. Trimming left V 1 base short and J 2 bases short, with 9 bases between. CDR1 GTSNPN and CDR2 SVGIG come from the germline V gene (reference sequence). CDR3 length: 14 residues. The CDR3 DNA reads TGTGCCTGGAGTGAAGGAGGGCCTGGAAACACCATATATTTT. Amino acid sequence: CAWSEGGPGNTIYF.

The genes are TRBV29-1 and TRBJ1-5; the match to TRBD1 covers 11 bases. Germline assignment: CDR1 SQVTM and CDR2 ANQGSEA. V lost 6 bases and J lost 6; bases outside the gene matches: 4. CDR3 size: 13 residues. CDR3 in amino acids: CSVGQGASQPQHF. Written as DNA, the CDR3 is TGCAGCGTCGGACAGGGGGCAAGTCAGCCCCAGCATTTT.

The V call is TRBV5-1, the J call TRBJ1-1, with a weak D call TRBD1 (5 bases). V lost 0 bases to trimming and J lost 2 bases, with 11 bases between them. This CDR3 comprises 15 residues. Germline V gene sequence: CDR1 SGHRS, CDR2 YFSETQ. CDR3 DNA sequence: TGCGCCAGCAGCTTGGTAGCGGGGGTAAACACTGAAGCTTTCTTT. This codes for CASSLVAGVNTEAFF.

The gene calls are TRBV9 and TRBJ2-7, with 7 bases aligning to TRBD1. The junction had 7 bases not matched to a gene; V was cut back by 4 bases and J by 0 bases. CDR3 length: 15 amino acids. CDR1 SGDLS and CDR2 YYNGEE come from the germline V gene. The CDR3 DNA is TGTGCCAGCAGCCTCCGGGACAGTAGCTCCTACGAGCAGTACTTC. This gives the protein CASSLRDSSSYEQYF.

The chain uses TRBV25-1 and TRBJ1-6; no definite D call. This CDR3 contains 16 residues. Germline CDR1 is MGHDK and CDR2 is SYGVNS. The germline V and J ends were trimmed by 4 bases and 9 bases, with 19 bases remaining between them. The CDR3 nucleotides are TGTGCCAGCAGTGGCCTTACTATACTCGGTGGTTCACCCCTCCACTTT. This codes for CASSGLTILGGSPLHF.